This T cell receptor beta chain was recovered during a study of T cells in Graves' hyperthyroidism and ophthalmopathy. Trimming removed 2 bases from V and 3 bases from J, with 7 bases in between. Looked up from germline, CDR1 is LNHDA and CDR2 is SQIVND (reference sequence). The CDR3 runs 13 residues. There are a few counts of this clonotype. No antigen is known for it. Study outcomes and limitations: Most clonotypes that expanded in the thyroid above 0.001 also showed up in blood.

Researchers took RNA transcripts and amplified the TCR beta CDR3 regions from them. TCR CDR3 regions were first amplified by RT-PCR with HTBI primers. TCRdb reprocessed the multiplex PCR reads via MiXCR and lists one record per CDR3 protein. Among about 400,000 distinct CDR3 sequences listed, more than 12% were seen once. The clonotype originates from a man aged 50-59 years with Graves' ophthalmopathy. The sequenced sample consisted of blood. The chain links TRBV19 to TRBJ1-2; D gene ambiguous. CDR3 sequence reads: CASSIRLDYGYTF. The CDR3 DNA reads TGTGCCAGTAGTATACGGCTGGACTATGGCTACACCTTC.